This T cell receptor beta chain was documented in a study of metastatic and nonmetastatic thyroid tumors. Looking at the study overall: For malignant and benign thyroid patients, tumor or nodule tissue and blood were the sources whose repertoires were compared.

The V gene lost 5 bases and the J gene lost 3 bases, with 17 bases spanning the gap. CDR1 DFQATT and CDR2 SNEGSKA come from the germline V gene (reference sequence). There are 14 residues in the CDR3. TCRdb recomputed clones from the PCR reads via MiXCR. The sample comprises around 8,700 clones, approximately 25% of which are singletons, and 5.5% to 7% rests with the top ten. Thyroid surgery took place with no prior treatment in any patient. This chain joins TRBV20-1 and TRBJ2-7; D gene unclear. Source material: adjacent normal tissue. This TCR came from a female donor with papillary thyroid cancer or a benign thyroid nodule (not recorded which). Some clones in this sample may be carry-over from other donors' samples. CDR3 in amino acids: CSASRHIGLYEQYF. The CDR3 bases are TGCAGTGCTTCTAGACATATCGGGCTCTACGAGCAGTACTTC.